The present TCR beta chain was sequenced within a study of blood T cell repertoires in COVID-19. The method was immunoSEQ multiplex PCR; TCRdb's version includes in-frame clones alone and lacks a portion of them. The table includes 95,000 to 150,000 clones, around 84% detected once. This CDR3 is 13 amino acids long. V lost 1 base and J lost 6, with 7 bases in between. CDR1 and CDR2 from the germline V gene are MNHEY and SVGEGT. The chain couples TRBV6-2 or TRBV6-3 to TRBJ1-5; D unresolved. The sample consisted of PBMCs or T cells enriched from blood (not recorded which). This sequence was found in a woman in her thirties who had recovered from COVID-19. Written as DNA, the CDR3 is TGTGCCAGCAGTTACTTCACGGGTCAGCCCCAGCATTTT. Protein: CASSYFTGQPQHF.